This T cell receptor beta chain derives from a study of blood T cell repertoires in COVID-19. The germline CDR1 and CDR2 sequences are GTSNPN and SVGIG (reference sequence). The length of the CDR3 is 15 residues. Trimming took 5 bases from V and 1 from J; bases not matched to a gene: 6. Authors' processing steps: Nucleated cell number was recorded as an estimate derived from reference gene primer amplification. TCRdb keeps only in-frame clones here, not all; method: immunoSEQ multiplex PCR. The V and J calls and clone size were taken over from that table, and D and trimming were inferred from the DNA. This sample carries about 78,000 clones, around 86% of them seen once, and the ten largest clones take 1.5% to 2%.

The TCR comes from a woman in her fifties or sixties with acute or convalescent COVID-19. Sequenced input: peripheral blood. V gene TRBV30 combines with J gene TRBJ1-2; TRBD1 matches 11 bases. Here the CDR3 reads CAWAGQGGINYGYTF. The CDR3 nucleotides read TGTGCCTGGGCGGGACAGGGGGGCATTAACTATGGCTACACCTTC.